The sequence of this T cell receptor beta chain was determined in a study of blood T cell repertoires in COVID-19. Only in-frame clones appear in the TCRdb table, and some are missing; sequencing was by immunoSEQ multiplex PCR. The top ten hold around 0.3% of the sample, which has 650,000 to 800,000 clones, just under 90% seen once. The CDR3 consists of 16 residues. The germline CDR1 and CDR2 sequences are SGHTA and FQGNSA. The junction had 13 bases not matched to a gene; V was cut back by 5 bases and J by 4 bases. Sequenced material: peripheral blood. This TCR was sampled from a woman under 30 with acute or convalescent COVID-19. This chain connects TRBV7-2 to TRBJ2-7; 8 bases agree with TRBD1. Here the CDR3 DNA reads TGTGCCAGCAGCCCACAACCCGGGACAGGAATATACGAGCAGTACTTC. It specifies CASSPQPGTGIYEQYF.